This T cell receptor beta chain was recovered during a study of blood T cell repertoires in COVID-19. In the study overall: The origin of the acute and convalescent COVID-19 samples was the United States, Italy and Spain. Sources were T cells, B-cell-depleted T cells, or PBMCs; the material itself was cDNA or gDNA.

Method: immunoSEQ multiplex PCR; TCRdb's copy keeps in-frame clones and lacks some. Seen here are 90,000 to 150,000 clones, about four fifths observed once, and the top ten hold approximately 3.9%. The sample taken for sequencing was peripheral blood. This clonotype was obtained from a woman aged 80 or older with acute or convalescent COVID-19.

The DNA of the CDR3 is TGTGCCAGCAGTTTACTGACAGCATACGAGCAGTACTTC. Its protein product is CASSLLTAYEQYF. The rearrangement links TRBV28 to TRBJ2-7; maybe TRBD1 (5 bases). The germline V and J ends were trimmed by 2 bases and 4 bases, with 9 bases remaining between them. The CDR3 totals 13 residues. Germline V gives CDR1 MDHEN, CDR2 SYDVKM.